Following are 7 T cell receptor beta chains from one sample sequenced in a study of T cell responses to AZD1222 COVID-19 vaccine. Generated by immunoSEQ multiplex PCR, the TCRdb table keeps only in-frame clones and is missing some. The data show 90,000 to 95,000 clones, with roughly 93% seen just once and around a fifth held by the top ten. The sequencing here drew on peripheral blood, taken on day 0 of AZD1222 vaccination. The source of these receptors is an adult in good health.

V usage is TRBV9 and J usage is TRBJ2-1; D gene ambiguous. CDR1 is SGDLS, CDR2 YYNGEE, per germline. The V end lost 0 bases, the J end lost 10 bases, and 8 bases lay between the germline ends. The CDR3 totals 12 residues. The CDR3 region has the DNA TGTGCCAGCAGCGTAGGCTCTACGGAGCAGTTCTTC. Amino acid sequence: CASSVGSTEQFF.

The V call is TRBV10-3, the J call TRBJ2-2; TRBD2 is a possible D gene (5 bases). V was cut by 1 base and J by 4 bases, with 13 bases left in between. This CDR3 region has 16 residues. CDR1 and CDR2 (germline): ENHRY, SYGVKD. For the CDR3, the DNA is TGTGCCATCAGTGAGTATCCGGGAATGAGCACCGGGGAGCTGTTTTTT. This gives the protein CAISEYPGMSTGELFF.

The chain has TRBV6-1 and TRBJ1-2; perhaps TRBD1 as D (6 bases). CDR3 length: 18 amino acids. CDR1 is MNHNS, CDR2 SASEGT, per germline. V gave up 3 bases and J gave up 5 bases, with 25 bases separating them. The CDR3 DNA reads TGTGCCAGCAGTGAGAGACCAACAAGCCTGGGCAGGGGTTATGGCTACACCTTC. Translation gives CASSERPTSLGRGYGYTF.

The chain couples TRBV24-1 to TRBJ1-2; no reliable D call. CDR1 is KGHDR, CDR2 SFDVKD, per germline. Trimming removed 3 bases from V and 1 base from J, with 8 bases in between. The CDR3 extends over 14 amino acids. The CDR3: CATSDGQLNYGYTF. The CDR3 DNA follows: TGTGCCACCAGTGATGGGCAGCTTAACTATGGCTACACCTTC.

The genes are TRBV19 and TRBJ2-2; no clear D. Trimming took off 9 bases at V and 6 bases at J, with 11 bases between the two ends. Germline-derived CDR1 and CDR2 are LNHDA and SQIVND (reference sequence). The CDR3 contains 12 residues. The CDR3 reads CASGWWAGELFF. CDR3 sequence (DNA): TGTGCCAGCGGCTGGTGGGCCGGGGAGCTGTTTTTT.

In this sample, this clone turned up a few times. The chain links TRBV7-3 to TRBJ1-1; D ambiguous. Germline V gene data show CDR1 as SGHTA and CDR2 as FQGTGA. Trimming left V 4 bases short and J 1 base short, with 7 bases between. The CDR3 covers 13 residues. CDR3 amino acids: CASSWEGNTEAFF. In nucleotides, the CDR3 is TGTGCCAGCAGCTGGGAGGGGAACACTGAAGCTTTCTTT.

This chain joins TRBV6-6 and TRBJ2-2; 9 bases map to TRBD2. Losses at the gene ends were 6 bases for V and 2 bases for J; bases not matched to a gene: 7. The CDR3 spans 16 residues. Germline CDR1 reads MNHNY; CDR2 reads SVGAGI (reference sequence). DNA of the CDR3: TGTGCCAGCAGCCGAGCGGGGGGCTCTAACACCGGGGAGCTGTTTTTT. Its protein product is CASSRAGGSNTGELFF.